The 15 T cell receptor beta chains listed next were all sequenced from one sample in a study of tissue T cells after allogeneic stem cell transplantation. Only in-frame clones appear in the TCRdb table, and some are missing; sequencing was by immunoSEQ multiplex PCR. The table has about 5,200 clones, 60% to 80% seen once. The sample in question was tissue from the colon, obtained at autopsy. The receptors were sampled from a female donor older than 55 with lung cancer.

This clone was found a few times. The chain combines TRBV29-1 with TRBJ2-7; a weak D match, TRBD2 (6 bases). This CDR3 comprises 12 residues. V dropped 6 bases and J dropped 4 bases, with 13 bases sitting between them. The germline V gene encodes CDR1 SQVTM and CDR2 ANQGSEA. CDR3 sequence (DNA): TGCAGCGTGACGTCTGGAGGGTACGAGCAGTACTTC. Protein product: CSVTSGGYEQYF.

The rearrangement joins TRBV12-3 or TRBV12-4 to TRBJ1-1; 8 positions match TRBD1. J was trimmed by 5 bases and V by 7 bases; bases with no gene match: 6. This CDR3 is built from 13 residues. CDR3 sequence reads: CASKTTGVTEAFF. The CDR3 coding sequence is TGTGCCAGCAAGACGACAGGGGTTACTGAAGCTTTCTTT.

The rearrangement links TRBV10-3 to TRBJ1-5; D perhaps matches TRBD1 (5 bases). Germline V gene lookup returns CDR1 ENHRY and CDR2 SYGVKD. The CDR3 is 13 residues long. Trimming shortened V by 3 bases and J by 8 bases, and 11 bases separated the two germline ends. The CDR3 loop reads CAISDREPEPQHF. CDR3 nucleotides: TGTGCCATCAGTGACAGGGAACCGGAGCCCCAGCATTTT.

The rearrangement uses TRBV20-1 and TRBJ1-2; 8 bases agree with TRBD1. Trimming took 3 bases from V and 0 from J; bases not matched to a gene: 3. This CDR3 has 14 amino acids. CDR1 DFQATT and CDR2 SNEGSKA come from the germline V gene (reference sequence). Here the CDR3 DNA reads TGCAGTGCTAGTAGACAGGGGTCTAACTATGGCTACACCTTC. This sequence encodes CSASRQGSNYGYTF.

V gene TRBV7-9 combines with J gene TRBJ2-1; D is undetermined. Germline V gene lookup returns CDR1 SEHNR and CDR2 FQNEAQ (reference sequence). V was shortened by 7 bases and J by 5 bases, with 12 bases between the two germline ends. CDR3 length: 13 residues. The CDR3 DNA is TGTGCCAGCATCGCCCCCGCAAACAATGAGCAGTTCTTC. This sequence encodes CASIAPANNEQFF.

The genes are TRBV29-1 and TRBJ2-1, with unresolved D. Deletions cut 6 bases from V and 0 bases from J, with 18 bases between. CDR1 SQVTM and CDR2 ANQGSEA come from the germline V gene. The CDR3 is 16 residues long. The CDR3 loop is CSVGPRRGSSYNEQFF. CDR3 coding DNA: TGCAGCGTGGGCCCACGGCGCGGCAGCTCCTACAATGAGCAGTTCTTC.

This clone was detected only once. The gene calls are TRBV7-2 and TRBJ2-2; unclear D gene. The CDR3 runs to 14 residues. The V and J ends lost 5 bases and 5 bases respectively, with 12 bases between them. CDR1 SGHTA and CDR2 FQGNSA come from the germline V gene. CDR3 protein: CASSLAPTTGELFF. The CDR3 DNA reads TGTGCCAGCAGCCTCGCGCCGACAACCGGGGAGCTGTTTTTT. The full variable domain, completed using reference TRBV7-2 and TRBJ2-2, is GAGVSQSPSNKVTEKGKDVELRCDPISGHTALYWYRQSLGQGLEFLIYFQGNSAPDKSGLPSDRFSAERTGGSVSTLTIQRTQQEDSAVYLCASSLAPTTGELFFGEGSRLTVL.

The chain carries TRBV7-6 and TRBJ2-3, with D perhaps TRBD1 (6 bases). The CDR3 has 12 residues. V lost 5 bases and J lost 9, with 12 bases in between. The germline V gene encodes CDR1 SGHVS and CDR2 FNYEAQ. The CDR3 nucleotides are TGTGCCAGCAGCAACCGGGACAAGACGCAGTATTTT. Amino acids: CASSNRDKTQYF.

CDR3 DNA sequence: TGTGCCAGCAGTTACTACGAGAACACCGGGGAGCTGTTTTTT. Translated: CASSYYENTGELFF. This chain connects TRBV6-2 or TRBV6-3 to TRBJ2-2; no definite D call. V gave up 1 base and J gave up 1 base, with 4 bases separating them. Per the germline V gene, CDR1 is MNHEY and CDR2 is SVGEGT. The CDR3 extends over 14 amino acids.

The rearrangement uses TRBV6-1 and TRBJ2-7; 7 bases fit TRBD2. CDR1 and CDR2 (germline): MNHNS, SASEGT. J lost 4 bases, V lost 0 bases, and 6 bases had no gene match. This CDR3 has 15 amino acids. This chain's CDR3 is CASSEAGLGRYEQYF. The CDR3 DNA reads TGTGCCAGCAGTGAAGCCGGACTAGGGAGGTACGAGCAGTACTTC.

J is TRBJ2-3 and V is TRBV14, with 9 bases fitting TRBD2. CDR1 and CDR2 from the germline V gene are SGHDN and FVKESK. There are 16 residues in the CDR3. V trimming: 4 bases; J trimming: 2 bases; junction bases outside the gene matches: 7. The CDR3 region is CASSPQRGDPTDTQYF. Written as DNA, the CDR3 is TGTGCCAGCAGCCCTCAGCGGGGGGACCCCACAGATACGCAGTATTTT.

This chain links TRBV13 with TRBJ1-5; D remains ambiguous. CDR1 PRHDT and CDR2 FYEKMQ come from the germline V gene (reference sequence). V was shortened by 2 bases and J by 2 bases, with 10 bases between the two germline ends. The CDR3 extends over 15 amino acids. CDR3 sequence reads: CASSLKGIGNQPQHF. The CDR3 bases are TGTGCCAGCAGCTTAAAAGGGATCGGCAATCAGCCCCAGCATTTT.

The chain employs TRBV19 and TRBJ1-5; D not certain. Looked up from germline, CDR1 is LNHDA and CDR2 is SQIVND (reference sequence). CDR3 size: 14 residues. Trimming left V 3 bases short and J 0 bases short, with 6 bases between. The CDR3 nucleotides are TGTGCCAGTAGTATCGGGTATAGCAATCAGCCCCAGCATTTT. This sequence encodes CASSIGYSNQPQHF.

The chain joins TRBV5-6 to TRBJ1-1, with D uncertain. Germline V gene data show CDR1 as SGHDT and CDR2 as YYEEEE. Deletions cut 4 bases from V and 4 bases from J, with 29 bases between. This CDR3 comprises 19 residues. The DNA for the CDR3 is TGTGCCAGCAGCCCCCAATCGTTGAGTCGGGCAGGCAGCGGCACTGAAGCTTTCTTT. Translating it yields CASSPQSLSRAGSGTEAFF.

Remarks on this clone: A junction end diverges from the germline sequence, so it may reflect a read error. J is TRBJ2-1 and V is TRBV5-1, with a weak D call TRBD2 (6 bases). The V gene's germline CDR1 is SGHRS and CDR2 YFSETQ. The CDR3 runs to 12 residues. DNA for the CDR3: TGCGCCAGCAGTTTGGGGGGTCTCGAGCAGTTCTTC. It yields the protein CASSLGGLEQFF.